This T cell receptor beta chain was identified during a study of T cell repertoires in cytomegalovirus infection. Study overall: Public TCR beta signatures were indicative of both CMV infection and a matching HLA type. Study-wide findings and caveats: The study found HLA-C-restricted CMV-specific TCR beta clonotypes dominating the ex vivo response. CMV carriers having the relevant HLA were flagged by cumulative public TCR beta family frequency.

MiXCR, applied by TCRdb to the reads, yields one record per CDR3 protein. The sample lists about 830,000 distinct CDR3 sequences, roughly 33% occurring once. On this clonotype: Its antigen is not identified.

The clonotype was recovered from a human donor in good health (CMV status not recorded). Some clones in this sample may be carry-over from other donors' samples. The sequences come from cultured CD8+ T cells from PBMCs, collected from culture after CMV antigen stimulation.

CDR3 coding DNA: TGTGCCAGCAGACACCCTCCTTCTTCCGGGGCTGACTATGGCTACACCTTC. Translation gives CASRHPPSSGADYGYTF. The chain recombines TRBV6-2 or TRBV6-3 with TRBJ1-2, with D perhaps TRBD1 (5 bases). This CDR3 contains 17 residues. V was pared by 6 bases and J by 3 bases, with 23 bases between. Germline loops: CDR1 MNHEY, CDR2 SVGEGT.